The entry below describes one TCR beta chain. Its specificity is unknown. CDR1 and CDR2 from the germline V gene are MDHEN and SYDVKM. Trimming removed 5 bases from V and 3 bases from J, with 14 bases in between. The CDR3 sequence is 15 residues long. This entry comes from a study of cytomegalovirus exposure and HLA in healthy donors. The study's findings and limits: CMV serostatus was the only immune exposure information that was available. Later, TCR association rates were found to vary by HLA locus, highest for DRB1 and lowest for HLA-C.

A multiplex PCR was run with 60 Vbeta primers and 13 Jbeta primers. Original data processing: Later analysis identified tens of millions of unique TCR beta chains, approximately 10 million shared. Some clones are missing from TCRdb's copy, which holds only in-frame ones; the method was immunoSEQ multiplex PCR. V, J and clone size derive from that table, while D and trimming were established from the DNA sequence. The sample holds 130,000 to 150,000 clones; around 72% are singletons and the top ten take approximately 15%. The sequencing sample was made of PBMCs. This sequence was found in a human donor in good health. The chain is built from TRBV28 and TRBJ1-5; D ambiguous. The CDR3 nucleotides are TGTGCCAGCAGTAAATTGGGCGGGATCAATCAGCCCCAGCATTTT. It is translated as CASSKLGGINQPQHF.